The 30 T cell receptor beta chains in this list originate from one sample, sequenced in a study of regulatory T cells in long-lasting Graves disease. Time point reported: newly diagnosed GD, antithyroid drugs for less than 3 months. PBMCs provided the RNA from which the TCR library was made. Assembly of TCR beta libraries relied on iRepertoire HTBI primers together with Arm-PCR of CDR3 regions. TCRdb fed the multiplex PCR reads into MiXCR, producing one record per CDR3 protein. The data show some 450,000 distinct CDR3 sequences, about a sixth seen once. A further study also used this sample, focusing on T cells in Graves' hyperthyroidism and ophthalmopathy.

The sample was peripheral blood mononuclear cells (PBMCs), taken at new diagnosis, from a patient treated with antithyroid drugs. The receptors were gathered from a woman younger than 45 with Graves disease.

This clonotype was counted ten times or more. The CDR3 DNA sequence: TGTGCCAGCAGCTTGGGTAGCGGGAGCACAGATACGCAGTATTTT. Protein: CASSLGSGSTDTQYF. The V call is TRBV5-8, the J call TRBJ2-3, with 7 bases aligning to TRBD2. The CDR3 consists of 15 residues. Looked up from germline, CDR1 is SGHTS and CDR2 is YDEGEE. The trim removed 0 bases at V and 0 bases at J, leaving 1 base unmatched.

This clonotype was recorded many times. V gene TRBV28 combines with J gene TRBJ2-7; 8 nucleotides line up with TRBD1. V lost 3 bases, J lost 0 bases, and 1 base stayed unmatched. The length of the CDR3 is 14 residues. Looked up from germline, CDR1 is MDHEN and CDR2 is SYDVKM. The CDR3 sequence: CASSFGTGSYEQYF. DNA for the CDR3: TGTGCCAGCAGTTTCGGGACAGGCTCCTACGAGCAGTACTTC.

The chain recombines TRBV5-5 with TRBJ2-3, with D perhaps matching TRBD2 (7 bases). V was cut by 2 bases and J by 5 bases, with 12 bases left in between. The CDR3 sequence is 14 residues long. Germline lookup yields CDR1 SGHKS and CDR2 YYEKEE (reference sequence). The CDR3 DNA reads as TGTGCCAGCAGCTTCCGGGGGGCTAAAGATACGCAGTATTTT. It translates to CASSFRGAKDTQYF.

This clonotype was counted ten times or more. The rearrangement joins TRBV10-3 to TRBJ2-5; a possible D gene is TRBD1 (6 bases). Looked up from germline, CDR1 is ENHRY and CDR2 is SYGVKD. V dropped 3 bases and J dropped 2 bases, with 13 bases sitting between them. This CDR3 has 15 amino acids. CDR3 DNA sequence: TGTGCCATCAGTGACACGACAGGCCAACAAGAGACCCAGTACTTC. Amino acids: CAISDTTGQQETQYF.

This clonotype was picked up a small number of times. The chain employs TRBV15 and TRBJ1-2; the D gene is possibly TRBD1 (5 bases). The V gene's germline CDR1 is LNHNV and CDR2 YYDKDF (reference sequence). Trimming stripped 0 bases from V and 2 bases from J, with 7 bases between. The CDR3 runs to 14 residues. The CDR3 is CATSREEGNYGYTF. In DNA form, the CDR3 reads TGTGCCACCAGCAGAGAGGAGGGGAACTATGGCTACACCTTC.

This clonotype was seen ten or more times. The chain employs TRBV27 and TRBJ2-1, with D tentatively TRBD2 (5 bases). Deletions cut 3 bases from V and 2 bases from J, with 14 bases between. The CDR3 extends over 16 amino acids. Germline V gives CDR1 MNHEY, CDR2 SMNVEV (reference sequence). This CDR3 reads CASSLSAGSTYNEQFF. The CDR3 nucleotides read TGTGCCAGCAGTTTGTCCGCGGGTAGTACCTACAATGAGCAGTTCTTC.

A single count supports this clonotype. The chain uses TRBV19 and TRBJ2-2; the D gene is possibly TRBD2 (6 bases). The germline V gene has CDR1 LNHDA and CDR2 SQIVND (reference sequence). The CDR3 is made up of 17 amino acids. With 3 bases removed from V and 0 bases from J, the gap between germline ends came to 14 bases. The CDR3 protein is CASSMRGTSTNTGELFF. CDR3 DNA sequence: TGTGCCAGTAGTATGAGAGGGACTTCTACGAACACCGGGGAGCTGTTTTTT.

This clonotype has at least ten counts. This chain joins TRBV5-1 and TRBJ1-1; D is unresolved. V lost 1 base, J lost 2 bases, and 12 bases lay in between. Germline V gene data show CDR1 as SGHRS and CDR2 as YFSETQ. The CDR3 contains 15 residues. In nucleotides, the CDR3 is TGCGCCAGCAGCTTGCGCACAGCAGCTAACACTGAAGCTTTCTTT. Translating it yields CASSLRTAANTEAFF.

The rearrangement uses TRBV11-3 and TRBJ2-5; TRBD2 agrees at 13 bases. Germline trimming cut 2 bases from V and 5 bases from J; bases unmatched to any gene: 11. The CDR3 consists of 18 residues. Germline-derived CDR1 and CDR2 are SGHNT and YENEEA. The CDR3 region has the DNA TGTGCCAGCAGCTTATCCGGGACTAGCGGGATCGCCTGGGAGACCCAGTACTTC. Protein: CASSLSGTSGIAWETQYF.

Many counts were recorded for this clonotype. The chain combines TRBV11-2 with TRBJ2-1; 11 bases map to TRBD2. V trimming: 5 bases; J trimming: 5 bases; junction bases outside the gene matches: 5. CDR3 length equals 15 residues. The germline gives CDR1 SGHAT, CDR2 FQNNGV. The CDR3 DNA reads TGTGCCAGCAGCCCGAGACTAGCGGGACACAATGAGCAGTTCTTC. This gives the protein CASSPRLAGHNEQFF. Variable domain in full (rest from reference TRBV11-2 and TRBJ2-1): EAGVAQSPRYKIIEKRQSVAFWCNPISGHATLYWYQQILGQGPKLLIQFQNNGVVDDSQLPKDRFSAERLKGVDSTLKIQPAKLEDSAVYLCASSPRLAGHNEQFFGPGTRLTVL.

This clonotype came up many times. This chain uses TRBV3-1 with TRBJ2-2; no firm D call. Looked up from germline, CDR1 is LGHDT and CDR2 is YNNKEL (reference sequence). V was clipped by 3 bases and J by 7 bases, with 9 bases between them. The CDR3 has 13 residues. The DNA for the CDR3 is TGTGCCAGCAGCCACACTATGGACGGGGAGCTGTTTTTT. Residues: CASSHTMDGELFF. Combining the CDR3 with reference TRBV3-1 and TRBJ2-2 gives the whole variable domain DTAVSQTPKYLVTQMGNDKSIKCEQNLGHDTMYWYKQDSKKFLKIMFSYNNKELIINETVPNRFSPKSPDKAHLNLHINSLELGDSAVYFCASSHTMDGELFFGEGSRLTVL.

The table lists this clonotype with many counts. The gene calls are TRBV18 and TRBJ2-7; D gene uncertain. Trimming shortened V by 11 bases and J by 3 bases, and 17 bases separated the two germline ends. The CDR3 runs 13 residues. Germline V gene lookup returns CDR1 KGHSH and CDR2 LQKENI. The CDR3, as DNA: TGTGCCGCTAGTCATACACGTTTCTACGAGCAGTACTTC. Residues: CAASHTRFYEQYF.

This clonotype was detected many times. This chain links TRBV28 with TRBJ2-1, with 7 bases lining up with TRBD1. CDR1 is MDHEN, CDR2 SYDVKM, per germline. The CDR3 spans 15 residues. Trimming took 1 base from V and 6 from J; bases not matched to a gene: 6. This CDR3 is CASSLFQGDSNEQFF. The CDR3 DNA reads as TGTGCCAGCAGTTTATTCCAGGGGGATAGCAATGAGCAGTTCTTC.

This clonotype was recorded many times. The V gene is TRBV14, the J gene TRBJ2-1, with TRBD2 as a possible D gene (5 bases). The V gene's germline CDR1 is SGHDN and CDR2 FVKESK. Trimming cost V 1 base and J 4 bases, with 8 bases left between them. The CDR3 runs 14 residues. As DNA, the CDR3 is TGTGCCAGCAGCCAAGTTCCGGGATACAATGAGCAGTTCTTC. Translation: CASSQVPGYNEQFF.

This chain links TRBV16 with TRBJ2-7; D possibly corresponds to TRBD2 (5 bases). CDR1 is KGHSY and CDR2 is FQNENV in the germline V gene. Trimming pared 8 bases from V and 4 bases from J, leaving 12 bases between. The CDR3 loop spans 12 amino acids. The CDR3 DNA is TGTGCCAGCGCTTCACGGGGTTACGAGCAGTACTTC. This gives the protein CASASRGYEQYF.

In this sample, this clonotype turned up many times. The rearrangement uses TRBV28 and TRBJ1-1; D unclear. The CDR3 is 13 residues long. The germline V gene has CDR1 MDHEN and CDR2 SYDVKM. V gave up 5 bases and J gave up 0 bases, with 7 bases separating them. CDR3 sequence: CASSKRLNTEAFF. CDR3 bases: TGTGCCAGCAGTAAAAGACTGAACACTGAAGCTTTCTTT.

This clonotype was observed a few times. This chain joins TRBV5-1 and TRBJ1-2, with unresolved D. V was pared by 0 bases and J by 5 bases, with 8 bases between. Germline lookup yields CDR1 SGHRS and CDR2 YFSETQ. This CDR3 comprises 13 residues. CDR3 nucleotides: TGCGCCAGCAGCTTGGGAGCGGAGTATGGCTACACCTTC. This sequence encodes CASSLGAEYGYTF.

This clonotype has a count of ten or more. The rearrangement uses TRBV15 and TRBJ2-3, with 7 bases aligning to TRBD1. The CDR3 is 17 residues long. Germline assignment: CDR1 LNHNV and CDR2 YYDKDF (reference sequence). The V gene end was trimmed by 0 bases and the J gene end by 2 bases; junction bases not matched to a gene: 8. The CDR3 region is CATSRDRDRINTDTQYF. The CDR3 DNA reads as TGTGCCACCAGCAGAGATAGGGACAGAATAAACACAGATACGCAGTATTTT.

This clonotype was seen many times. The V and J genes are TRBV2 and TRBJ2-1; 10 positions agree with TRBD1. Germline V gene sequence: CDR1 SNHLY, CDR2 FYNNEI. The V gene end was trimmed by 6 bases and the J gene end by 5 bases; junction bases not matched to a gene: 7. CDR3 size: 15 residues. CDR3 sequence: CASRSGQGKNNEQFF. CDR3 sequence (DNA): TGTGCCAGCAGGTCGGGACAGGGGAAAAACAATGAGCAGTTCTTC.

The chain combines TRBV5-1 with TRBJ2-1; no definite D call. CDR1 and CDR2 (germline): SGHRS, YFSETQ. This CDR3 comprises 12 residues. The V end was cut by 2 bases, the J end by 6 bases, with 6 bases between. CDR3 sequence (DNA): TGCGCCAGCAGCTTCACCGTCAATGAGCAGTTCTTC. It is translated as CASSFTVNEQFF. The complete variable domain, with remaining parts taken from reference TRBV5-1 and TRBJ2-1, reads KAGVTQTPRYLIKTRGQQVTLSCSPISGHRSVSWYQQTPGQGLQFLFEYFSETQRNKGNFPGRFSGRQFSNSRSEMNVSTLELGDSALYLCASSFTVNEQFFGPGTRLTVL.

This clonotype was found many times. This chain connects TRBV11-2 to TRBJ1-2; TRBD1 matches at 9 bases. After removal of 1 base from V and 0 bases from J, the junction contained 6 bases not matched to a gene. This CDR3 has 17 amino acids. The germline gives CDR1 SGHAT, CDR2 FQNNGV. CDR3 DNA: TGTGCCAGCAGCTTAGCCGGACAGGGGCGAGCTAACTATGGCTACACCTTC. Translated, it gives CASSLAGQGRANYGYTF.

This clonotype was counted ten times or more. The chain joins TRBV28 to TRBJ2-7; D not resolved. The CDR3 extends over 13 amino acids. Germline assignment: CDR1 MDHEN and CDR2 SYDVKM. Trimming stripped 2 bases from V and 4 bases from J, with 9 bases between. CDR3 coding DNA: TGTGCCAGCAGTTTACCTGACGTATACGAGCAGTACTTC. It translates to CASSLPDVYEQYF.

This clonotype was detected ten times or more. The J gene is TRBJ2-1, the V gene TRBV7-6; a weak D match, TRBD2 (6 bases). V gave up 7 bases and J gave up 2 bases, with 12 bases separating them. CDR1 and CDR2 (germline): SGHVS, FNYEAQ. The CDR3 is 14 amino acids. The DNA of the CDR3 is TGTGCCAGCATCCTCGGGGGTACCTACAATGAGCAGTTCTTC. Protein sequence: CASILGGTYNEQFF.

This clonotype has ten or more counts. The V and J genes are TRBV28 and TRBJ2-1; TRBD2 is a possible D gene (7 bases). V was shortened by 6 bases and J by 0 bases, with 15 bases between the two germline ends. CDR1 is MDHEN, CDR2 SYDVKM, per germline. CDR3 size: 16 residues. The chain's CDR3 is CASSPRGGGSYNEQFF. The DNA of the CDR3 is TGTGCCAGCAGCCCCCGGGGAGGGGGCTCCTACAATGAGCAGTTCTTC. Drawing the rest from reference TRBV28 and TRBJ2-1, the complete variable domain is DVKVTQSSRYLVKRTGEKVFLECVQDMDHENMFWYRQDPGLGLRLIYFSYDVKMKEKGDIPEGYSVSREKKERFSLILESASTNQTSMYLCASSPRGGGSYNEQFFGPGTRLTVL.

This clonotype was recorded many times. J is TRBJ2-7 and V is TRBV7-6; 8 positions agree with TRBD1. This CDR3 contains 15 residues. Trimming took 5 bases from V and 4 from J; bases not matched to a gene: 10. The V gene's germline CDR1 is SGHVS and CDR2 FNYEAQ. The DNA for the CDR3 is TGTGCCAGCAGCAAATTTGGACAGGGAATTTACGAGCAGTACTTC. Translation gives CASSKFGQGIYEQYF.

This clonotype came up many times. The CDR3: CSAILAGLSTDTQYF. CDR3 nucleotide sequence: TGCAGTGCTATTTTGGCGGGACTAAGCACAGATACGCAGTATTTT. This sequence joins TRBV20-1 and TRBJ2-3, with 7 bases fitting TRBD2. Germline assignment: CDR1 DFQATT and CDR2 SNEGSKA (reference sequence). V lost 4 bases to trimming and J lost 0 bases; unmatched junction nucleotides: 7. This CDR3 comprises 15 residues.

Notes on this clonotype: With a much larger clone just one base away, this may be a read error. The chain employs TRBV20-1 and TRBJ2-3; 9 bases match TRBD1. The J call may not be correct, given that the DNA end is closer to TRBJ2-1. The CDR3 length is 12 residues. Per germline, CDR1 DFQATT and CDR2 SNEGSKA (reference sequence). The CDR3 nucleotides are TGCAGTAAAACAGGGGGCAGATACGAGCAGTTCTTC. Translating gives CSKTGGRYEQFF.

This clonotype showed up many times. The V gene is TRBV12-3 or TRBV12-4, the J gene TRBJ1-3; weak D call: TRBD1 (6 bases). CDR3 length: 15 amino acids. V lost 3 bases to trimming and J lost 3 bases, with 12 bases between them. Written as DNA, the CDR3 is TGTGCCAGCAGTTTTTCAGGGGCTGTTGGAAACACCATATATTTT. This codes for CASSFSGAVGNTIYF.

This clonotype was detected ten times or more. V and J are TRBV27 and TRBJ1-2; tentatively, D is TRBD1 (6 bases). CDR3 length: 15 amino acids. Germline V lookup: CDR1 MNHEY, CDR2 SMNVEV (reference sequence). Trimming removed 6 bases at V and 6 bases at J, with 20 bases between. The CDR3 sequence: CASSPLGRGQDGYTF. The CDR3 nucleotides are TGTGCCAGCAGCCCACTTGGCAGGGGCCAGGATGGCTACACCTTC.

This clonotype occurred a few times. The CDR3 here is CANSYDPATNEKLFF. The CDR3 DNA reads TGTGCCAACAGCTATGACCCAGCAACTAATGAAAAACTGTTTTTT. The J gene is TRBJ1-4, the V gene TRBV6-1; D gene uncertain. The CDR3 spans 15 residues. The V gene lost 10 bases and the J gene lost 0 bases, with 15 bases spanning the gap. The germline V gene encodes CDR1 MNHNS and CDR2 SASEGT.